The 9 T cell receptor beta chains given below trace back to one sample, sequenced in a study of T cells in localized non-small cell lung cancer. The table came from immunoSEQ multiplex PCR; TCRdb's copy has only in-frame clones and leaves some out. The data contain some 50,000 clones, around 84% of them singletons. Sample: PBMCs, taken before any cancer treatment. The receptors stem from a female donor with stage II lung adenocarcinoma.

CDR3 protein: CASSFGNEKLFF. In nucleotides, the CDR3 is TGTGCCAGCAGCTTCGGGAATGAAAAACTGTTTTTT. This chain links TRBV7-8 with TRBJ1-4; D is unresolved. Per germline, CDR1 SGHVS and CDR2 FQNEAQ. Deletions cut 3 bases from V and 5 bases from J, with 4 bases between. CDR3 size: 12 residues.

This clone was counted a few times. The chain links TRBV27 to TRBJ2-7; 8 bases agree with TRBD1. From germline, CDR1 is MNHEY and CDR2 SMNVEV (reference sequence). After removal of 5 bases from V and 6 bases from J, the junction contained 15 bases not matched to a gene. CDR3 size: 16 residues. This CDR3 is CASSLRDGRGLREQYF. In nucleotides, the CDR3 is TGTGCCAGCAGTCTACGGGATGGCAGGGGGCTGCGCGAGCAGTACTTC.

The chain carries TRBV30 and TRBJ1-1; no firm D call. CDR3 length: 13 amino acids. CDR1 is GTSNPN, CDR2 SVGIG, per germline (reference sequence). V was trimmed by 0 bases and J by 1 base, leaving 6 bases between them. The CDR3 loop is CAWSVQENTEAFF. DNA for the CDR3: TGTGCCTGGAGTGTACAAGAGAACACTGAAGCTTTCTTT. Full variable domain (outside the CDR3, taken from reference TRBV30 and TRBJ1-1): SQTIHQWPATLVQPVGSPLSLECTVEGTSNPNLYWYRQAAGRGLQLLFYSVGIGQISSEVPQNLSASRPQDRQFILSSKKLLLSDSGFYLCAWSVQENTEAFFGQGTRLTVV.

This sequence joins TRBV9 and TRBJ2-7; D is perhaps TRBD1 (6 bases). The CDR3 length is 13 residues. The ends were cut back, 3 bases at V and 5 bases at J, with 12 bases in the middle. CDR1 SGDLS and CDR2 YYNGEE come from the germline V gene. The CDR3 nucleotides read TGTGCCAGCAGCGCCAATACAGGGAACGAGCAGTACTTC. This gives the protein CASSANTGNEQYF.

This clone occurred once. This chain links TRBV4-1 with TRBJ2-5; D gene uncertain. In germline, CDR1 is MGHRA, CDR2 YSYEKL. The CDR3 is 13 amino acids. Trimming removed 4 bases at V and 2 bases at J, with 8 bases between. Here the CDR3 reads CASSRLGQETQYF. The CDR3 DNA reads TGCGCCAGCAGCCGCCTAGGGCAAGAGACCCAGTACTTC.

This chain connects TRBV18 to TRBJ1-1; no firm D call. Trimming shortened V by 2 bases and J by 3 bases, and 7 bases separated the two germline ends. The CDR3 is made up of 13 amino acids. Germline loops: CDR1 KGHSH, CDR2 LQKENI. CDR3 bases: TGTGCCAGCTCACCAACGGGAGACACTGAAGCTTTCTTT. Translation: CASSPTGDTEAFF. The variable domain in full, with the rest retrieved from reference TRBV18 and TRBJ1-1, is NAGVMQNPRHLVRRRGQEARLRCSPMKGHSHVYWYRQLPEEGLKFMVYLQKENIIDESGMPKERFSAEFPKEGPSILRIQQVVRGDSAAYFCASSPTGDTEAFFGQGTRLTVV.

This chain connects TRBV19 to TRBJ1-1, with D unclear. Looked up from germline, CDR1 is LNHDA and CDR2 is SQIVND (reference sequence). V was shortened by 5 bases and J by 8 bases, with 12 bases between the two germline ends. This CDR3 is built from 12 residues. CDR3 loop: CASSLSRAEAFF. The CDR3 DNA reads as TGTGCCAGTAGTCTCTCGCGGGCCGAAGCTTTCTTT.

This clone was observed a few times. The chain joins TRBV12-5 to TRBJ1-4, with no clear D. This CDR3 region has 15 residues. Looked up from germline, CDR1 is LGHNT and CDR2 is FRNRAP. Between the trimmed V and J ends, which lost 2 bases and 0 bases, there was a span of 7 bases. For the CDR3, the DNA is TGTGCTAGTGGTTTGATAGAAGCAACTAATGAAAAACTGTTTTTT. Its protein is CASGLIEATNEKLFF.

The chain has TRBV4-1 and TRBJ2-1, with 10 bases matching TRBD2. Looked up from germline, CDR1 is MGHRA and CDR2 is YSYEKL. This CDR3 has 16 amino acids. J was trimmed by 10 bases and V by 0 bases; bases with no gene match: 9. The CDR3 here is CASSQEEAGGVGEQFF. The CDR3 nucleotides are TGCGCCAGCAGCCAAGAGGAAGCGGGGGGGGTCGGAGAGCAGTTCTTC.